A selection of T cell receptor beta chains follows, all from one sample in a study of cytomegalovirus exposure and HLA in healthy donors. Sequenced by immunoSEQ multiplex PCR; TCRdb stores in-frame clones only, minus some. The data contain around 150,000 clones, 70% to 85% of them singletons. The specimen was PBMCs. These receptors came from a man between 25 and 39 years old in good health and CMV-seropositive. The CDR3 runs from the conserved cysteine through the conserved F or W. The D gene is left open where the match is weak. Not every row has a clone size; where given, it reads once, few, many or a size class.

v_call,clone_size,d_call,j_call,cdr3_nt,cdr3_aa
TRBV30,.,TRBD1,TRBJ2-5,TGTGCCTGGAGCTTGGGGGGGACAGGGTTGGAGACCCAGTACTTC,CAWSLGGTGLETQYF
TRBV27,.,.,TRBJ2-7,TGTGCCAGCATCTCGGGGGACAGCGTGGGCTACGAGCAGTACTTC,CASISGDSVGYEQYF
TRBV7-2,.,.,TRBJ2-7,TGTGCCAGCAGCTTAGAACTTAGGCTAGCGCAAAGCGAGCAGCACTTC,CASSLELRLAQSEQHF
TRBV6-5,.,TRBD1,TRBJ2-7,TGTGCCAGCAGTCAGGGTGACAGGGGGCGTTTCGAGCAGTACTTC,CASSQGDRGRFEQYF
TRBV7-3,.,.,TRBJ2-5,TGTGCCAGCAGCTTAGTACAAAAGGAGACCCAGTACTTC,CASSLVQKETQYF
TRBV13,.,TRBD1,TRBJ1-4,TGTGCCAGCAGCTCTAAGGGGGCCAAGGGTGAAAAACTGTTTTTT,CASSSKGAKGEKLFF
TRBV19,.,.,TRBJ2-7,TGTGCCAGTAGTAAATACGAGCAGTACTTC,CASSKYEQYF
TRBV28,.,TRBD2,TRBJ2-1,TGTGCCAGCAGTCCCCGGCTAGCGGGGGGCCCGAACAATGAGCAGTTCTTC,CASSPRLAGGPNNEQFF
TRBV18,few,TRBD1,TRBJ2-5,TGTGCCAGCTCACCACCGGCTGGACAGGGGAATTCGGAGACCCAGTACTTC,CASSPPAGQGNSETQYF
TRBV27,few,TRBD1,TRBJ1-1,TGTGCCAGCAGTCAGGACAGGGGGACTGAAGCTTTCTTT,CASSQDRGTEAFF
TRBV6-5,.,.,TRBJ1-1,TGTGCCAGCAGCGAGACCGGGAGAGAAGCTTTCTTT,CASSETGREAFF
TRBV7-9,once,TRBD2,TRBJ2-5,TGTGCCAGCGAGCGGGGAGCGGGGGGTATCGAGACCCAGTACTTC,CASERGAGGIETQYF
TRBV7-7,.,TRBD2,TRBJ2-2,TGTGCTAGCAGCTGGACTAGCGGGGCGGGCACCGGGGAGCTGTTTTTT,CASSWTSGAGTGELFF
TRBV6-5,.,.,TRBJ1-1,TGTGCCAGCAGAGAGACAGGTCCGACTGAAGCTTTCTTT,CASRETGPTEAFF
TRBV7-2,.,.,TRBJ2-5,TGTGCCAGCAGCTCCCACAGGGCAGAGACCCAGTACTTC,CASSSHRAETQYF
TRBV4-2,once,TRBD1,TRBJ1-4,TGTGCCAGCAGCCAAGACGGGTGGGGACAGTCTGAAAAACTGTTTTTT,CASSQDGWGQSEKLFF
TRBV6-1,.,.,TRBJ1-5,TGTGCCAGCAGTGAAAACGAAGGGGCCCAGCATTTT,CASSENEGAQHF
TRBV13,.,TRBD2,TRBJ2-7,TGTGCCAGCAGCTTCAGCGGGAGAGTAAACGAGCAGTACTTC,CASSFSGRVNEQYF
TRBV2,.,.,TRBJ1-2,TGTGCCAGCAGTGCGGAGACGGTCGAAGGCTACACCTTC,CASSAETVEGYTF
TRBV5-8,.,TRBD1,TRBJ1-4,TGTGCCAGCAGCTTGGCCCACTCAGGGGGAAGGTTGTCTAATGAAAAACTGTTTTTT,CASSLAHSGGRLSNEKLFF
TRBV20-1,.,.,TRBJ2-3,TGCAGTGCCCCTAGCACAGATACGCAGTATTTT,CSAPSTDTQYF
TRBV6-1,.,TRBD2,TRBJ2-1,TGTGCCAGCGGGGGGACTAGCGGGAGGGCCAGGGAGCAGTTCTTC,CASGGTSGRAREQFF
TRBV18,.,.,TRBJ2-2,TGTGCCAGCTCACAGATCAGGGATACGAACACCGGGGAGCTGTTTTTT,CASSQIRDTNTGELFF
TRBV5-1,.,TRBD2,TRBJ2-2,TGCGCCAGCAGCTCAAGCGGGGGGGCCACCGGGGAGCTGTTTTTT,CASSSSGGATGELFF
TRBV27,.,.,TRBJ1-1,TGTGCCAGCAGGCAGCAGACAGGGAACACTGAAGCTTTCTTT,CASRQQTGNTEAFF
TRBV2,.,TRBD1,TRBJ1-2,TGTGCCAGCAGCCGACAGGGACTGGATGGCTACACCTTC,CASSRQGLDGYTF
TRBV7-9,.,TRBD1,TRBJ1-1,TGTGCCAGCAGCATGGGACAGGGCTCCACTGAAGCTTTCTTT,CASSMGQGSTEAFF
TRBV7-8,.,.,TRBJ2-6,TGTGCCAGCAGGTTAACAACATCCGGGGCCAACGTCCTGACTTTC,CASRLTTSGANVLTF
TRBV15,.,TRBD1,TRBJ2-7,TGTGCCACCAGCAGAAGACAGGGAACCTACGAGCAGTACTTC,CATSRRQGTYEQYF
TRBV18,.,.,TRBJ2-3,TGTGCCAGCTCACCACCGCCAGCGGTAAATTTGGATACGCAGTATTTT,CASSPPPAVNLDTQYF
TRBV14,.,.,TRBJ2-1,TGTGCCAGCAGCGACTACAGAAAGCAGTTCTTC,CASSDYRKQFF
TRBV29-1,few,.,TRBJ2-3,TGCAGCGTTGTACTTCTTAACACAGATACGCAGTATTTT,CSVVLLNTDTQYF
TRBV10-2,.,.,TRBJ2-1,TGCGCCAGCAGTGAGTGGAGTGAGCAGTTCTTC,CASSEWSEQFF
TRBV7-9,.,TRBD1,TRBJ2-2,TGTTCCAGCGCTTTAACGGGACAGAAGGTCACCGGGGAGCTGTTTTTT,CSSALTGQKVTGELFF
TRBV16,.,.,TRBJ1-1,TGTGCCAGCAGCCAACGCGGGAGCACTGAAGCTTTCTTT,CASSQRGSTEAFF
TRBV28,few,.,TRBJ1-1,TGTGCCAGCATCTCCTGGGGCGAGAACACTGAAGCTTTCTTT,CASISWGENTEAFF
TRBV19,.,TRBD1,TRBJ1-5,TGTGCCAGTAGCTCGGGACAGCTCTATCAGCCCCAGCATTTT,CASSSGQLYQPQHF
TRBV9,.,.,TRBJ2-3,TGTGCCAGCAGCGTTGCCCCGGGGGGCTCATCAGATACGCAGTATTTT,CASSVAPGGSSDTQYF
TRBV6-1,.,.,TRBJ1-1,TGTGCCAGCAGTGAAATAGGCAGGGTCACTGAAGCTTTCTTT,CASSEIGRVTEAFF
TRBV10-3,.,TRBD2,TRBJ2-3,TGTGCCATCAGTGAGCCCCCGGGAGGGAGCCGCTACCTGACCACAGATACGCAGTATTTT,CAISEPPGGSRYLTTDTQYF
TRBV28,few,TRBD1,TRBJ1-5,TGTGCCAGCAAACAGGGGTCGACTCAGCCCCAGCATTTT,CASKQGSTQPQHF
TRBV18,.,.,TRBJ1-4,TGTGCCAGCTCACCAGAGGGAACTAATGAAAAACTGTTTTTT,CASSPEGTNEKLFF
TRBV27,.,.,TRBJ1-4,TGTGCCAGCAGTTTATACGCCGGGAGTGAAAAACTGTTTTTT,CASSLYAGSEKLFF
TRBV2,.,TRBD2,TRBJ2-1,TGTGCCAGCAGGCAGGGGACTAGCGGGGGGGCCAGCTCCTACAATGAGCAGTTCTTC,CASRQGTSGGASSYNEQFF
TRBV9,.,.,TRBJ2-3,TGTGCCAGCAGCGTAGATCGCCTTACTAGCACAGATACGCAGTATTTT,CASSVDRLTSTDTQYF